Sequencing of this T cell receptor (beta chain) was carried out in a study of blood T cell repertoires in COVID-19. Study summary: Both acute and convalescent COVID-19 samples were obtained from the United States, Italy and Spain. T cells, B-cell-depleted T cells, or PBMCs provided the cDNA or gDNA that served as material.

Authors' data handling: Nucleated cell number was recorded as an estimate derived from reference gene primer amplification. TCRdb's table, derived via immunoSEQ multiplex PCR, lists solely in-frame clones and lacks some. That table is the source of V, J and clone size, and D and trimming were worked out from the DNA. Of tens of thousands of clones listed, 88% are singletons. Trimming took 4 bases from V and 5 from J; bases not matched to a gene: 2. The CDR3 contains 12 residues. In germline, CDR1 is SGHDT, CDR2 YYEEEE. The material sequenced was peripheral blood. The TCR comes from a man aged 50 to 60 with active COVID-19. The chain recombines TRBV5-6 with TRBJ1-1; 7 bases are a match to TRBD1. CDR3 DNA: TGTGCCAGCAGCCAGGACAGGACTGAAGCTTTCTTT. Translated, it gives CASSQDRTEAFF.